The clone carrying this TCR beta chain was detected many times. The entry originates in a study of Graves' ophthalmopathy and Graves' hyperthyroidism. V was clipped by 6 bases and J by 4 bases; unmatched bases: 8. CDR3 length: 13 residues. The germline gives CDR1 DFQATT, CDR2 SNEGSKA (reference sequence). Amplified TCR beta CDR3 regions were obtained using RNA transcripts as template. RT-PCR was first run with HTBI primers, then multiplex PCR in a second round. TCRdb analysed the multiplex PCR reads with MiXCR anew, one entry per CDR3 protein. The repertoire holds hundreds of thousands of distinct CDR3 sequences, with over 20% as singletons.

The specimen sequenced was peripheral blood. V is TRBV20-1 and J is TRBJ1-1, with 7 bases that match TRBD1. The clonotype originates from a woman aged 18 to 35 with stable Graves' hyperthyroidism. CDR3 nucleotides: TGCAGTGCGACTAGACAGGGTGGCACTGAAGCTTTCTTT. Its protein is CSATRQGGTEAFF.